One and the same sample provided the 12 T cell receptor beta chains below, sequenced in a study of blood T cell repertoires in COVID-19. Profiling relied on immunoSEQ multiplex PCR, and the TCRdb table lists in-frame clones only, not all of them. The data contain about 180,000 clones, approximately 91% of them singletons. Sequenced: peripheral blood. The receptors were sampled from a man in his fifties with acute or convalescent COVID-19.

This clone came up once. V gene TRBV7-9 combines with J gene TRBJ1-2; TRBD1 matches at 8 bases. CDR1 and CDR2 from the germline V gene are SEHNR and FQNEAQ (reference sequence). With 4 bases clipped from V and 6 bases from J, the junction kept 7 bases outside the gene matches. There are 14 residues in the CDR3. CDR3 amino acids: CASSSGQGIHGYTF. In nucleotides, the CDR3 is TGTGCCAGCAGCTCCGGACAGGGAATTCATGGCTACACCTTC.

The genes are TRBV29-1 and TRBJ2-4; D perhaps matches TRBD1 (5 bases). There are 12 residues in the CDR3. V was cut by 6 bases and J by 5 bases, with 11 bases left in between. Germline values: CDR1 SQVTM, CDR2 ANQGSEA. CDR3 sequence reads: CSVSVGENIQYF. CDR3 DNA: TGCAGCGTGTCAGTAGGGGAAAACATTCAGTACTTC. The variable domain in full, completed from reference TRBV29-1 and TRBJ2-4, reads SAVISQKPSRDICQRGTSLTIQCQVDSQVTMMFWYRQQPGQSLTLIATANQGSEATYESGFVIDKFPISRPNLTFSTLTVSNMSPEDSSIYLCSVSVGENIQYFGAGTRLSVL.

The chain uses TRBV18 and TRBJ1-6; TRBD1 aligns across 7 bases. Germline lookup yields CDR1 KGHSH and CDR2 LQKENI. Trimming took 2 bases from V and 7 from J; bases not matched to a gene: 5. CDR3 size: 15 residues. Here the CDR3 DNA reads TGTGCCAGCTCACCATCGGGACAGCAAAATTCACCCCTCCACTTT. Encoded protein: CASSPSGQQNSPLHF.

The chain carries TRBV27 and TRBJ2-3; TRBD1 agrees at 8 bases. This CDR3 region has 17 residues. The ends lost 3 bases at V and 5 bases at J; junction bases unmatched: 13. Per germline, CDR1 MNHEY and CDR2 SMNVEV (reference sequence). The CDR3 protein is CASSFERTGKAVDTQYF. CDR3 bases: TGTGCCAGCAGTTTCGAACGGACAGGGAAGGCTGTAGATACGCAGTATTTT.

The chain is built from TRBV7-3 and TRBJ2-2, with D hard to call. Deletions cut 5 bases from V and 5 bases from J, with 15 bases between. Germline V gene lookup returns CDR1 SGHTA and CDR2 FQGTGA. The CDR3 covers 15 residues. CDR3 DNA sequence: TGTGCCAGCAGCCTTGAGTCTACCCGGACCGGGGAGCTGTTTTTT. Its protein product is CASSLESTRTGELFF.

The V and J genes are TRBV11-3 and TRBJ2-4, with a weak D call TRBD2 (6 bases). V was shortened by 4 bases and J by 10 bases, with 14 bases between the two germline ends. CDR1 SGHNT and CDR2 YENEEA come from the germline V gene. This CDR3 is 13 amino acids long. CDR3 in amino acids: CASSSSGSPIQYF. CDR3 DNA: TGTGCCAGCAGCTCCTCCGGGAGTCCGATTCAGTACTTC.

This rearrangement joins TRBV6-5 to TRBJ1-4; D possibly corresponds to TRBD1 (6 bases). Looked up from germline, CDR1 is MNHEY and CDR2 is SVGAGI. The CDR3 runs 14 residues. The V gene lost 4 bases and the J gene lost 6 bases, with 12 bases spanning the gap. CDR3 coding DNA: TGTGCCAGCAGTTTAGGGGGATCGGATGAAAAACTGTTTTTT. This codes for CASSLGGSDEKLFF.

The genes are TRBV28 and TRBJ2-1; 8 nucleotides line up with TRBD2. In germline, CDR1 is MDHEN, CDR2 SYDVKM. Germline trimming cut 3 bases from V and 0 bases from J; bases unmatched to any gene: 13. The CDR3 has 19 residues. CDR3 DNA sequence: TGTGCCAGCAGTTTGTCGGTACTAGCGGCCCTAAGCTCCTACAATGAGCAGTTCTTC. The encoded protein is CASSLSVLAALSSYNEQFF.

The CDR3 loop reads CASSPFSGTGYQPQHF. Here the CDR3 DNA reads TGTGCCAGCAGTCCATTTTCCGGGACAGGCTATCAGCCCCAGCATTTT. The chain joins TRBV27 to TRBJ1-5, with 8 bases lining up with TRBD1. Germline-derived CDR1 and CDR2 are MNHEY and SMNVEV (reference sequence). The trim removed 5 bases at V and 5 bases at J, leaving 11 bases unmatched. This CDR3 has 16 residues.

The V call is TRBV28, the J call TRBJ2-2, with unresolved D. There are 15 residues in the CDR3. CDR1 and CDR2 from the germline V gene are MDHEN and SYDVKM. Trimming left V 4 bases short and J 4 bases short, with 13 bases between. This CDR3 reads CASSSDSRSTGELFF. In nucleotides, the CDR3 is TGTGCCAGCAGTTCCGACTCAAGGTCCACCGGGGAGCTGTTTTTT.

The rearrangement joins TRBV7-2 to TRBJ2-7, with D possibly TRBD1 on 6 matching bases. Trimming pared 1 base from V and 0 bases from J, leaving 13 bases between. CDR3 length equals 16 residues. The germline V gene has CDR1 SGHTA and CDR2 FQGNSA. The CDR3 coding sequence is TGTGCCAGCAGCTTAGATGGGGGCGGAAACTCCTACGAGCAGTACTTC. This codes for CASSLDGGGNSYEQYF.

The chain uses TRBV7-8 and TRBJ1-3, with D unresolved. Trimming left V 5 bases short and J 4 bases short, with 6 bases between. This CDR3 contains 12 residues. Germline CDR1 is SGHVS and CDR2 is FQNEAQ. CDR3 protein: CASSPTGNTIYF. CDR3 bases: TGTGCCAGCAGCCCGACAGGAAACACCATATATTTT.